The source of this T cell receptor (beta chain) is a study of T-cell memory formation after mild COVID-19. Study-level background: TCR clusters mostly belonged to single donors.

TCRdb redid the calling of the 5' RACE reads with MiXCR, one entry per CDR3 protein. The table records some 350,000 distinct CDR3 sequences, approximately 15% of them present only once. This clonotype was seen many times. Its target is not known. General observations from the study: Pre-infection memory already had some responding clones, implying cross-reactive memory joined. Contracting CD4+ clones were located mainly in CM and EM, and CD8+ clones in EMRA. Clones that contracted from day 15 to 85 had balanced CD4/CD8; later expanders were CD4+ biased.

Trimming stripped 0 bases from V and 7 bases from J, with 15 bases between. CDR3 length equals 15 residues. Germline CDR1 is SGHVS and CDR2 is FQNEAQ. The sequence was collected from a man in his late teens or twenties who had mild COVID-19 (a few samples of this study predate the infection). Cell type and time point are not known. The V gene is TRBV7-8, the J gene TRBJ1-2; no reliable D call. Sequenced input: PBMCs or a T cell subset sorted from them (not recorded which). CDR3 sequence reads: CASSLAAGPGGGYTF. The CDR3 DNA reads TGTGCCAGCAGCTTAGCAGCAGGCCCCGGAGGTGGCTACACCTTC.